The 8 T cell receptor beta chains below were found in one sample sequenced in a study of shared clonotypes between healthy human individuals. The data were produced by immunoSEQ multiplex PCR, yet TCRdb's version contains in-frame clones alone and is incomplete. The sample contains about 870,000 clones, around 92% of which appear only once. CD45RO-negative cells were positively selected for CCR7, leaving out terminally differentiated effector memory CD45RA+ cells. Sequencing was performed on naive CD8+ T cells sorted from blood. These TCRs come from a young man in good health.

This chain links TRBV27 with TRBJ1-2, with 7 bases matching TRBD1. The CDR3 loop spans 16 amino acids. The germline V gene encodes CDR1 MNHEY and CDR2 SMNVEV (reference sequence). V lost 5 bases to trimming and J lost 2 bases; unmatched junction nucleotides: 11. The CDR3 sequence: CASSRRRSGQNYGYTF. The CDR3 DNA follows: TGTGCCAGCAGTCGACGGCGGTCGGGACAGAACTATGGCTACACCTTC.

Worth noting for this clone: Within the sample, other DNA sequences also encode this same CDR3. CDR3 in amino acids: CASSQGTYEQYF. CDR3 in DNA: TGTGCCAGTAGCCAGGGAACCTACGAGCAGTACTTC. The V gene is TRBV19, the J gene TRBJ2-7, with a tentative D call TRBD1 (5 bases). Trimming cost V 6 bases and J 2 bases, with 8 bases left between them. The germline V gene has CDR1 LNHDA and CDR2 SQIVND (reference sequence). The CDR3 totals 12 residues.

The chain is built from TRBV28 and TRBJ2-7, with 11 bases identical to TRBD2. This CDR3 has 16 residues. Trimming cost V 5 bases and J 2 bases; bases outside gene matches: 8. The V gene's germline CDR1 is MDHEN and CDR2 SYDVKM. CDR3: CASSTPGLAVPYEQYF. CDR3 nucleotide sequence: TGTGCCAGCAGTACACCGGGACTAGCGGTTCCCTACGAGCAGTACTTC.

The rearrangement links TRBV15 to TRBJ2-5; TRBD1 matches 8 bases. Germline-derived CDR1 and CDR2 are LNHNV and YYDKDF (reference sequence). The CDR3 contains 13 residues. The V gene end was trimmed by 5 bases and the J gene end by 5 bases; junction bases not matched to a gene: 4. CDR3: CATSGRGLETQYF. CDR3 bases: TGTGCCACCAGCGGCAGGGGGCTGGAGACCCAGTACTTC.

This clone was detected only a few times. CDR3 in amino acids: CASSQDWKKNEKLFF. CDR3 DNA sequence: TGCGCCAGCAGCCAAGATTGGAAAAAGAATGAAAAACTGTTTTTT. This chain uses TRBV4-3 with TRBJ1-4; D gene unclear. Trimming cost V 0 bases and J 5 bases, with 10 bases left between them. The CDR3 is 15 amino acids. CDR1 and CDR2 from the germline V gene are LGHNA and YSLEER.

This clone was observed a single time. This chain joins TRBV7-9 and TRBJ2-1; D call uncertain. The V end lost 5 bases, the J end lost 2 bases, and 10 bases lay between the germline ends. The CDR3 is made up of 14 amino acids. The germline gives CDR1 SEHNR, CDR2 FQNEAQ (reference sequence). The CDR3 here is CASSRSDTYNEQFF. In DNA form, the CDR3 reads TGTGCCAGCAGCAGGTCGGATACCTACAATGAGCAGTTCTTC. Drawing the rest from reference TRBV7-9 and TRBJ2-1, the complete variable domain is DTGVSQNPRHKITKRGQNVTFRCDPISEHNRLYWYRQTLGQGPEFLTYFQNEAQLEKSRLLSDRFSAERPKGSFSTLEIQRTEQGDSAMYLCASSRSDTYNEQFFGPGTRLTVL.

CDR3 in DNA: TGTGCCAGCAGCTTGATGGGAACCTACGAGCAGTACTTC. Amino acid sequence: CASSLMGTYEQYF. V is TRBV7-8 and J is TRBJ2-7; no definite D call. V was trimmed by 3 bases and J by 2 bases, leaving 8 bases between them. The CDR3 contains 13 residues. In germline, CDR1 is SGHVS, CDR2 FQNEAQ.

V is TRBV7-9 and J is TRBJ2-1; TRBD1 agrees at 8 bases. There are 15 residues in the CDR3. The ends lost 2 bases at V and 3 bases at J; junction bases unmatched: 3. CDR1 SEHNR and CDR2 FQNEAQ come from the germline V gene (reference sequence). In DNA form, the CDR3 reads TGTGCCAGCAGCTTACGGGACAGGCACTACAATGAGCAGTTCTTC. Residues: CASSLRDRHYNEQFF.